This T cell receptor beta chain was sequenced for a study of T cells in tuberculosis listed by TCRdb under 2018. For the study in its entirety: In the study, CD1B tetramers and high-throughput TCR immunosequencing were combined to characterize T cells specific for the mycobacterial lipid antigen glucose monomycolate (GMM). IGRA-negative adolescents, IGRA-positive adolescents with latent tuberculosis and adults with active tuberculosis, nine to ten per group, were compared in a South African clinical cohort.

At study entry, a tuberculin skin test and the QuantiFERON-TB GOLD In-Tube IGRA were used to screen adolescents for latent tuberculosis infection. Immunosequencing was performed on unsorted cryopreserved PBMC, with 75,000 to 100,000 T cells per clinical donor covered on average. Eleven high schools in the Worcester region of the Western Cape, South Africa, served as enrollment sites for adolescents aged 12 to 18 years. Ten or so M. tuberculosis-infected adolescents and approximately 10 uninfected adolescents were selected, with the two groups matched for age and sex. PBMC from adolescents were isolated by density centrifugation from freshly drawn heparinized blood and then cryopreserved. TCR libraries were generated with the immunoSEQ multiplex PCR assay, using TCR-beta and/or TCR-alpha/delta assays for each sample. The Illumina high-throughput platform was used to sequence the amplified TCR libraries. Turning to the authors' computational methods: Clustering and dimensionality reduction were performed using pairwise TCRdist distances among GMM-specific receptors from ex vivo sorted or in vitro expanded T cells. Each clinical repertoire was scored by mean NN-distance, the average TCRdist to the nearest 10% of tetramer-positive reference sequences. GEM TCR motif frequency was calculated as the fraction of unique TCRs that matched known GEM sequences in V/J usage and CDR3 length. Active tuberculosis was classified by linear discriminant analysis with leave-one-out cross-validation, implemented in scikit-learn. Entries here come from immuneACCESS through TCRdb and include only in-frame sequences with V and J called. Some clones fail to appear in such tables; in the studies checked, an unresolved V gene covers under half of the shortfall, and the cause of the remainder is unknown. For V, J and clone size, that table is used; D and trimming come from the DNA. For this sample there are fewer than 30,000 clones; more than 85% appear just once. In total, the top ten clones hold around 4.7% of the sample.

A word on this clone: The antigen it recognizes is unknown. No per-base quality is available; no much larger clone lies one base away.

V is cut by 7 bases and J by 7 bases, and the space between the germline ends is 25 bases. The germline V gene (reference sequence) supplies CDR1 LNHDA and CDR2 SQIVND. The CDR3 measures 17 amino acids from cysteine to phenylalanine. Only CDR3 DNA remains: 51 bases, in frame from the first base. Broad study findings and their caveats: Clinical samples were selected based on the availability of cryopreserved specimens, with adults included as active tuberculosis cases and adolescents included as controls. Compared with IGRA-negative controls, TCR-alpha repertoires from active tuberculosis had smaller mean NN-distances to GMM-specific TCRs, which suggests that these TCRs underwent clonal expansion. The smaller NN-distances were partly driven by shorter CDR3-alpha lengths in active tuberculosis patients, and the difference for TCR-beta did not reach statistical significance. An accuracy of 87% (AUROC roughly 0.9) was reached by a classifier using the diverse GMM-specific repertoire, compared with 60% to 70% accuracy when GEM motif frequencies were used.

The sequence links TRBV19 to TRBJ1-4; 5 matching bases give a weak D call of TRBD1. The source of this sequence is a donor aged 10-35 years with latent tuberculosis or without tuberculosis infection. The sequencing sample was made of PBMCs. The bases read TGTGCCAGTACAAGCGATGTCAAGGGGCTGATGGGTGAAAAACTGTTTTTT. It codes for CASTSDVKGLMGEKLFF.